Listed below are T cell receptor beta chains from one sample, sequenced in a study of T cells in Graves' hyperthyroidism and ophthalmopathy. TCRdb fed the multiplex PCR reads into MiXCR, producing one record per CDR3 protein. The profile covers about 350,000 distinct CDR3 sequences, with 18% appearing a single time and roughly a sixth taken by the ten largest. The source material was blood. All receptors come from a woman between 40 and 55 years old with Graves' ophthalmopathy. CDR3s include the opening cysteine and the closing phenylalanine or tryptophan. The D gene is left open where the match is weak. Clone size is given for some rows only: seen once, a few or many times, or a class if the clone is expanded.

>TRBJ2-2|TRBD2|many|TRBV4-2
TGTGCCAGCAGCGGACGACTAGCGGGAGGAGGGGCCGGGGAGCTGTTTTTT
CASSGRLAGGGAGELFF
>TRBJ2-7|TRBD2|many|TRBV20-1
TGCAGAGGACTAGCGGGAACCGGCGAGCAGTACTTC
CRGLAGTGEQYF
>TRBJ2-7|.|.|TRBV6-2/TRBV6-3
TGCGCCAGCAGTTCAACACGGACAGATACCTACGAGCAGTACTTC
CASSSTRTDTYEQYF
>TRBJ2-4|.|many|TRBV6-1
TGTGCCAGCAGTGAAGCGGGGTATTCTAGTGAGGAGACCAAAAACATTCAGTACTTC
CASSEAGYSSEETKNIQYF
>TRBJ2-7|TRBD2|many|TRBV6-1
TGTGCCAGCAGTGAAGCGTTGTCTGGGACTAGCGGGAGGTGGTACGAGCAGTACTTC
CASSEALSGTSGRWYEQYF
>TRBJ1-5|TRBD1|many|TRBV28
TGTGCCAGCAGTGCGGGATTATATCAGGGGGAGCCCCAGCATTTT
CASSAGLYQGEPQHF
>TRBJ1-2|.|.|TRBV6-1
TGTGCCAGCAGTGGGCAGGTTGATGGCTACACCTTC
CASSGQVDGYTF
>TRBJ1-1|.|.|TRBV10-3
TGTGCCATCAGTGGATCAGGAAACACTGAAGCTTTCTTT
CAISGSGNTEAFF
>TRBJ1-6|.|few|TRBV28
TGTGCCACCAGCGGTAGTGACTTCTATAATTCACCCCTCCACTTT
CATSGSDFYNSPLHF
>TRBJ2-7|.|.|TRBV6-1
TGTGCCAGCATGGCGGATAGCTCCTACGAGCAGTACTTC
CASMADSSYEQYF
>TRBJ2-7|.|many|TRBV12-3/TRBV12-4
TGTGCCAGCAGCCATCTTAGGCGGGATACCTACGAGCAGTACTTC
CASSHLRRDTYEQYF
>TRBJ2-5|.|many|TRBV5-1
TGCGCCAGCAGCTTCCACCAAATCCAAGAGACCCAGTACTTC
CASSFHQIQETQYF
>TRBJ1-1|TRBD1|few|TRBV30
TGTGCCGGACGGGACAGATTGAACACTGAAGCTTTCTTT
CAGRDRLNTEAFF
>TRBJ2-7|.|few|TRBV6-1
TGTGCCAGCAGTCGCGCAGGGCCCTACGAGCAGTACTTC
CASSRAGPYEQYF
>TRBJ1-5|TRBD1|many|TRBV2
TGTGCCAGCAGTGCCGAGACAGGGGGGTCGAATCAGCCCCAGCATTTT
CASSAETGGSNQPQHF
>TRBJ2-5|.|many|TRBV13
TGTGCCAGCAGCTTAGGGGAGACACAAGAGACCCAGTACTTC
CASSLGETQETQYF
>TRBJ2-7|.|many|TRBV6-1
TGTGCCAGCAGTGTGATCGGGGGATACGAGCAGTACTTC
CASSVIGGYEQYF
>TRBJ2-5|TRBD2|.|TRBV12-3/TRBV12-4
TGTGCCAGCAGGGTAGCGGGTAACCAAGAGACCCAGTACTTC
CASRVAGNQETQYF
>TRBJ2-5|.|.|TRBV13
TGTGCCAGCAGCTTAGTGGTCATGGAGGGGGAAGAGACCCAGTACTTC
CASSLVVMEGEETQYF
>TRBJ1-2|.|many|TRBV28
TGTGCCAGCAGTTTTGGGGTCGGCGGCTACACCTTC
CASSFGVGGYTF
>TRBJ2-5|TRBD2|.|TRBV20-1
TGCAGTGTCCCTAGACTAGCGGGAGGCCAGGAGACCCAGTACTTC
CSVPRLAGGQETQYF
>TRBJ1-2|.|many|TRBV20-1
TGCAGTGCAGCGACAGATTATGGCTACACCTTC
CSAATDYGYTF
>TRBJ1-3|.|.|TRBV12-3/TRBV12-4
TGTGCCAGCAGTCCCTCGGGGGCCCACCGTCTCTCTGGAAACACCATATATTTT
CASSPSGAHRLSGNTIYF
>TRBJ1-1|.|few|TRBV12-3/TRBV12-4
TGTGCCAGCAGTGCTTCGTCGGCCACTGAAGCTTTCTTT
CASSASSATEAFF
>TRBJ2-5|TRBD2|.|TRBV12-3/TRBV12-4
TGTGCCAGCAGTTTTGGTACACACTCCTTTCTAGCGGGAGGGGGTCAAGAGACCCAGTACTTC
CASSFGTHSFLAGGGQETQYF
>TRBJ2-7|TRBD1|many|TRBV4-2
TGTGCCAGCAGCCCAACCGGGACAGGGGGCGGTAATTGGCAGTACTTC
CASSPTGTGGGNWQYF
>TRBJ1-1|.|many|TRBV13
TGTGCCAGCAGCCAATCAGGGAACACTGAAGCTTTCTTT
CASSQSGNTEAFF
>TRBJ2-5|TRBD2|many|TRBV7-2
TGTGCCAGCAGCTTAGGTGGTAGCGGGGGTTGGGACCAGTACTTC
CASSLGGSGGWDQYF
>TRBJ1-2|TRBD1|many|TRBV19
TGTGCCAGTAGTATAGACCCAGGGGGGACATATGGCTACACCTTC
CASSIDPGGTYGYTF
>TRBJ2-5|.|.|TRBV19
TGTGCCAGCAGTGCCTCGCGCGGTCCCGGTGAGACCCAGTACTTC
CASSASRGPGETQYF
>TRBJ2-7|.|.|TRBV6-5
TGTGCCAGCAGTTACTTTAGCGAAACCTACGAGCAGTACTTC
CASSYFSETYEQYF
>TRBJ1-1|.|many|TRBV6-2/TRBV6-3
TGTGCCAGCAGTTACTTATCCGATATCAACACTGAAGCTTTCTTT
CASSYLSDINTEAFF
>TRBJ2-7|.|.|TRBV12-3/TRBV12-4
TGTGCCAGCACCCTTTACGGGACAAGGGCCTACGAGCAGTACTTC
CASTLYGTRAYEQYF
>TRBJ1-5|.|many|TRBV18
TGTGCCAGCTCACCACGGCAGGGCGGCAATCAGCCCCAGCATTTT
CASSPRQGGNQPQHF
>TRBJ2-6|TRBD1|.|TRBV29-1
TGCAGCGTTCCCGAGGGACAGGGGACTTTCTCTGGGGCCAACGTCCTGACTTTC
CSVPEGQGTFSGANVLTF
>TRBJ1-1|.|many|TRBV28
TGTGCCAGCAGTTTACCTCCCGGGACATCGCCTGAAGCTTTCTTT
CASSLPPGTSPEAFF
>TRBJ1-2|TRBD1|.|TRBV29-1
TGCAGCGTATCGGGACAGGGGATAGGGGGCTACACCTTC
CSVSGQGIGGYTF
>TRBJ2-5|TRBD2|many|TRBV20-1
TGCAGTGCAGACGGCTGGCTAGCGGGAGCCCAAGAGACCCAGTACTTC
CSADGWLAGAQETQYF
>TRBJ1-2|.|many|TRBV7-8
TGTGCCAGCAGCACTAGGCGCGGGGACTATGGCTACACCTTC
CASSTRRGDYGYTF
>TRBJ2-7|.|many|TRBV5-1
TGCGCCAGCAGCTTGACTGGGGTCTCCTACGAGCAGTACTTC
CASSLTGVSYEQYF
>TRBJ2-7|.|many|TRBV27
TGTGCCAGCAGTTTATCTCTGGGGCTCAAGGTGGAGCAGTACTTC
CASSLSLGLKVEQYF
>TRBJ2-7|TRBD2|many|TRBV12-3/TRBV12-4
TGTGCCAGCAGTTCCGAAGGGTGGGGCGGGAGCTCCTACGAGCAGTACTTC
CASSSEGWGGSSYEQYF
>TRBJ2-7|.|many|TRBV20-1
TGCAGTGCTAGAAGCCAGGGATTTGGAGAGCAGTACTTC
CSARSQGFGEQYF
>TRBJ2-7|.|many|TRBV19
TGTGCCAGTATGGACTCCTCCTACGAGCAGTACTTC
CASMDSSYEQYF
>TRBJ2-7|.|many|TRBV28
TGTGCCAGCAGTTTGGTCGGAACCTACGAGCAGTACTTC
CASSLVGTYEQYF
>TRBJ1-5|.|many|TRBV20-1
TGCAGTGCTAGAGCCGGGACCGGGTGGAGTCAGCCCCAGCATTTT
CSARAGTGWSQPQHF
>TRBJ2-5|TRBD1|many|TRBV9
TGTGCCAGCAGCGGGACAGGTTCCAAAGAGACCCAGTACTTC
CASSGTGSKETQYF
>TRBJ2-7|TRBD1|many|TRBV5-1
TGCGCCAGCAGCTTACAGGGGGCGCGAGCCGAGCAGTACTTC
CASSLQGARAEQYF
>TRBJ2-4|TRBD2|many|TRBV9
TGTGCCAGCAGCCCCTCCTGGGGGGGTGGAGCCAAAAACATTCAGTACTTC
CASSPSWGGGAKNIQYF
>TRBJ1-5|.|few|TRBV6-2/TRBV6-3
TGTGCCAGCAGTTGGCGGCAGATTGTGAGCAATCAGCCCCAGCATTTT
CASSWRQIVSNQPQHF
>TRBJ1-5|TRBD1|many|TRBV12-5
TGTGCTAGTGGTATCACAGGGGGCAATCAGCCCCAGCATTTT
CASGITGGNQPQHF
>TRBJ2-7|TRBD1|.|TRBV12-3/TRBV12-4
TGTGCCAGCAGTTTTGGGGGACAGGGTTCCTACGAGCAGTACTTC
CASSFGGQGSYEQYF
>TRBJ2-2|.|many|TRBV28
TGTGCCAGCAGTTTAAAGTATCCCGGGGAGCTGTTTTTT
CASSLKYPGELFF
>TRBJ2-5|.|.|TRBV2
TGTGCCAGCAGTGACGGAATGACGTACCAAGAGACGCAGTACTTC
CASSDGMTYQETQYF
>TRBJ1-1|.|many|TRBV6-5
TGTGCCAGCAGTCACAACTTAGAAATGAACACTGAAGCTTTCTTT
CASSHNLEMNTEAFF
>TRBJ1-5|TRBD1|many|TRBV6-2/TRBV6-3
TGTGCCAGCAGCCGTACAGGGGAAGGGCAGCCCCAGCATTTT
CASSRTGEGQPQHF
>TRBJ2-4|.|many|TRBV5-1
TGCGCCAGCAGCTTTACATCTCTAGCCAAAAACATTCAGTACTTC
CASSFTSLAKNIQYF
>TRBJ1-2|.|once|TRBV6-5
TGTGCCAGCAGTTCCTACGACCTCTATGGCTACACCTTC
CASSSYDLYGYTF
>TRBJ1-1|.|many|TRBV2
TGTGCCAGCAGTGAAGCGCGGGGTTCGGGAGCTTTCTTT
CASSEARGSGAFF